These 32 T cell receptor beta chains came from one sample sequenced in a study of CD8 T cells in Susac syndrome. An input of roughly 0.45 to 1 ug of RNA was subjected to reverse transcription using random hexamers. In TCRdb, the immunoSEQ multiplex PCR reads were re-called with MiXCR into one record per CDR3 protein. There are 200,000 or so distinct CDR3 sequences in the sample; about 95% occur only once, and approximately 0.093% lies in the top ten. The source material was CD4+ T cells from PBMCs. Source of these receptors: a human donor with multiple sclerosis.

This clonotype has just one count. The chain combines TRBV30 with TRBJ1-6, with D unresolved. There are 12 residues in the CDR3. Germline assignment: CDR1 GTSNPN and CDR2 SVGIG (reference sequence). Trimming cost V 4 bases and J 12 bases, with 13 bases left between them. As DNA, the CDR3 is TGTGCCTGGATCTCACGATCGGGACCCCTCCACTTT. The encoded protein is CAWISRSGPLHF.

The V call is TRBV2, the J call TRBJ1-1; D gene uncertain. The germline gives CDR1 SNHLY, CDR2 FYNNEI. The CDR3 loop spans 13 amino acids. The V end lost 8 bases, the J end lost 4 bases, and 14 bases lay between the germline ends. The CDR3 here is CASLVTAVTEAFF. The CDR3 nucleotides read TGTGCCAGCTTAGTCACAGCCGTCACTGAAGCTTTCTTT.

The chain is built from TRBV7-9 and TRBJ2-5; D possibly uses TRBD1 or TRBD2 (5 bases each). This CDR3 has 14 amino acids. Germline-derived CDR1 and CDR2 are SEHNR and FQNEAQ (reference sequence). Trimming pared 5 bases from V and 1 base from J, leaving 11 bases between. CDR3 in amino acids: CASSPGPAQETQYF. The DNA of the CDR3 is TGTGCCAGCAGCCCGGGACCGGCCCAAGAGACCCAGTACTTC.

This chain joins TRBV7-9 and TRBJ1-1, with a tentative D call TRBD1 (5 bases). CDR3 length: 13 residues. Trimming pared 7 bases from V and 0 bases from J, leaving 9 bases between. Germline CDR1 and CDR2: SEHNR and FQNEAQ (reference sequence). Here the CDR3 reads CASNPGLNTEAFF. CDR3 bases: TGTGCCAGCAATCCGGGACTGAACACTGAAGCTTTCTTT.

This chain uses TRBV5-1 with TRBJ2-7, with D unclear. The germline V gene encodes CDR1 SGHRS and CDR2 YFSETQ. V was cut by 0 bases and J by 6 bases, with 7 bases left in between. This CDR3 is 12 amino acids long. The CDR3 reads CASSLVGSEQYF. In nucleotides, the CDR3 is TGCGCCAGCAGCTTGGTGGGGTCCGAGCAGTACTTC. The full variable domain, rest sourced from reference TRBV5-1 and TRBJ2-7, is KAGVTQTPRYLIKTRGQQVTLSCSPISGHRSVSWYQQTPGQGLQFLFEYFSETQRNKGNFPGRFSGRQFSNSRSEMNVSTLELGDSALYLCASSLVGSEQYFGPGTRLTVT.

The V call is TRBV7-8, the J call TRBJ1-1; D unclear. Trimming took 1 base from V and 1 from J, leaving 13 bases between them. This CDR3 comprises 16 residues. Per germline, CDR1 SGHVS and CDR2 FQNEAQ. The CDR3 region has the DNA TGTGCCAGCAGCTTAGGGCGGCCGGATTGGAACACTGAAGCTTTCTTT. Its protein product is CASSLGRPDWNTEAFF.

The genes are TRBV24-1 and TRBJ2-3; D unclear. Deletions cut 8 bases from V and 3 bases from J, with 8 bases between. CDR1 and CDR2 from the germline V gene are KGHDR and SFDVKD. The CDR3 consists of 12 residues. DNA of the CDR3: TGTGCCACCAAGGCCGAGACAGATACGCAGTATTTT. Its protein is CATKAETDTQYF.

In DNA, the CDR3 is TGTGCTAGTGGTTTTAACAGGGTTTCTGGAAACATTCAGTACTTC. Translated, it gives CASGFNRVSGNIQYF. The chain joins TRBV12-5 to TRBJ2-4; a possible D gene is TRBD1 (6 bases). There are 15 residues in the CDR3. V lost 3 bases to trimming and J lost 6 bases, with 15 bases between them. Germline-derived CDR1 and CDR2 are LGHNT and FRNRAP.

The chain is built from TRBV24-1 and TRBJ2-7; D remains unclear. The CDR3 is made up of 12 amino acids. With 3 bases removed from V and 3 bases from J, the gap between germline ends came to 5 bases. Germline V gives CDR1 KGHDR, CDR2 SFDVKD. The CDR3 loop is CATSDPNYEQYF. The CDR3 DNA reads TGTGCCACCAGTGATCCAAACTACGAGCAGTACTTC.

CDR3 region: CSARAQGSNQPQHF. Here the CDR3 DNA reads TGCAGTGCTAGAGCACAGGGTAGCAATCAGCCCCAGCATTTT. This sequence joins TRBV20-1 and TRBJ1-5; tentatively, D is TRBD1 (6 bases). The germline V gene has CDR1 DFQATT and CDR2 SNEGSKA (reference sequence). Trimming removed 1 base at V and 0 bases at J, with 7 bases between. This CDR3 spans 14 amino acids.

This clonotype was recorded only once. The CDR3 DNA follows: TGTGCCAGCAGCCCCGGGGTCTCCGGACACAATGAGCAGTTCTTC. As protein: CASSPGVSGHNEQFF. The V call is TRBV3-1, the J call TRBJ2-1, with D possibly TRBD2 on 5 matching bases. Trimming pared 4 bases from V and 5 bases from J, leaving 15 bases between. This CDR3 is built from 15 residues. CDR1 and CDR2 from the germline V gene are LGHDT and YNNKEL (reference sequence).

This clonotype appeared a single time. The chain joins TRBV6-2 or TRBV6-3 to TRBJ2-7; perhaps TRBD2 as D (6 bases). Germline CDR1 MNHEY, CDR2 SVGEGT. CDR3 size: 13 residues. V dropped 7 bases and J dropped 5 bases, with 15 bases sitting between them. As DNA, the CDR3 is TGTGCCAGCACTAACCCTCCGGGGGACGAGCAGTACTTC. It translates to CASTNPPGDEQYF.

This clonotype was detected only once. This chain links TRBV3-1 with TRBJ2-3, with a weak D call TRBD1 (5 bases). CDR3 size: 13 residues. V lost 4 bases and J 8 bases, leaving 13 bases between the germline ends. The V gene's germline CDR1 is LGHDT and CDR2 YNNKEL (reference sequence). The CDR3 loop is CASSPARVGTQYF. CDR3 DNA: TGTGCCAGCAGCCCCGCCAGGGTCGGTACGCAGTATTTT.

The genes are TRBV27 and TRBJ1-4, with no clear D. Germline CDR1 MNHEY, CDR2 SMNVEV (reference sequence). This CDR3 region has 14 residues. Deletions cut 2 bases from V and 6 bases from J, with 10 bases between. In DNA, the CDR3 is TGTGCCAGCAGTTTAGTCAGTCCCGATGAAAAACTGTTTTTT. Translated: CASSLVSPDEKLFF. Full variable domain (outside the CDR3, taken from reference TRBV27 and TRBJ1-4): EAQVTQNPRYLITVTGKKLTVTCSQNMNHEYMSWYRQDPGLGLRQIYYSMNVEVTDKGDVPEGYKVSRKEKRNFPLILESPSPNQTSLYFCASSLVSPDEKLFFGSGTQLSVL.

This clonotype has only a few counts. The V and J genes are TRBV3-1 and TRBJ2-3; 7 bases align to TRBD2. V gave up 3 bases and J gave up 6 bases; unmatched junction bases: 0. The CDR3 spans 12 residues. Germline CDR1 LGHDT, CDR2 YNNKEL (reference sequence). The CDR3 region is CASSQGGDTQYF. The CDR3 DNA is TGTGCCAGCAGCCAGGGAGGGGATACGCAGTATTTT.

This clonotype showed up just once. The V call is TRBV5-4, the J call TRBJ2-2; TRBD1 might be the D (5 bases). Trimming removed 5 bases at V and 7 bases at J, with 12 bases between. CDR3 size: 13 residues. Per the germline V gene, CDR1 is SGHNT and CDR2 is YYREEE (reference sequence). CDR3 nucleotide sequence: TGTGCCAGCAGGCTTCAAGGGGTCGGGGAGCTGTTTTTT. It is translated as CASRLQGVGELFF.

The V and J genes are TRBV2 and TRBJ2-3; D might be TRBD1 (6 bases). Trimming removed 11 bases at V and 2 bases at J, with 17 bases between. CDR3 length: 14 amino acids. CDR1 is SNHLY, CDR2 FYNNEI, per germline. For the CDR3, the DNA is TGTGCCGGACAGACCCACCCCAACACAGATACGCAGTATTTT. The encoded protein is CAGQTHPNTDTQYF.

The chain is built from TRBV20-1 and TRBJ2-7; tentatively, D is TRBD1 or TRBD2 (6 bases each). There are 14 residues in the CDR3. The V end lost 6 bases, the J end lost 0 bases, and 15 bases lay between the germline ends. Germline CDR1 is DFQATT and CDR2 is SNEGSKA (reference sequence). This chain's CDR3 is CSATGAGSSYEQYF. The CDR3 DNA is TGCAGTGCCACGGGGGCAGGGAGCTCCTACGAGCAGTACTTC.

Comment on this clonotype: One end of the junction does not line up with germline, which may come from a read error. The chain combines TRBV11-3 with TRBJ2-1, with D unresolved. Germline V gene sequence: CDR1 SGHNT, CDR2 YENEEA. The CDR3 consists of 12 residues. CDR3 bases: TGTGCCAGCGGCTTGGGCTTCAATGAGCAGTTCTTC. This encodes CASGLGFNEQFF.

The chain combines TRBV7-9 with TRBJ2-1; perhaps TRBD2 as D (6 bases). V was shortened by 8 bases and J by 4 bases, with 21 bases between the two germline ends. CDR3 length equals 16 residues. Germline V gene data show CDR1 as SEHNR and CDR2 as FQNEAQ (reference sequence). CDR3 DNA: TGTGCCAGCGAGTACGGGGGATTAAAATTATACAATGAGCAGTTCTTC. Protein sequence: CASEYGGLKLYNEQFF.

The V call is TRBV5-1, the J call TRBJ2-1; 7 bases fit TRBD2. Per the germline V gene, CDR1 is SGHRS and CDR2 is YFSETQ. This CDR3 is built from 15 residues. J was trimmed by 4 bases and V by 4 bases; bases with no gene match: 8. CDR3 DNA sequence: TGCGCCAGCAGCCGGGAGGCTAGCGGATACAATGAGCAGTTCTTC. Encoded protein: CASSREASGYNEQFF. The full variable domain, rest sourced from reference TRBV5-1 and TRBJ2-1, is KAGVTQTPRYLIKTRGQQVTLSCSPISGHRSVSWYQQTPGQGLQFLFEYFSETQRNKGNFPGRFSGRQFSNSRSEMNVSTLELGDSALYLCASSREASGYNEQFFGPGTRLTVL.

The chain employs TRBV20-1 and TRBJ2-1; perhaps TRBD2 as D (5 bases). This CDR3 spans 18 amino acids. Trimming removed 0 bases at V and 6 bases at J, with 24 bases between. Per the germline V gene, CDR1 is DFQATT and CDR2 is SNEGSKA (reference sequence). The DNA of the CDR3 is TGCAGTGCTAGAGATCTCGGGAAAGGCCTAAGTAGAGGCAATGAGCAGTTCTTC. Its protein is CSARDLGKGLSRGNEQFF.

This clonotype has only one observation. The chain recombines TRBV29-1 with TRBJ1-2; D perhaps matches TRBD1 (5 bases). Germline V gene sequence: CDR1 SQVTM, CDR2 ANQGSEA. The V gene lost 7 bases and the J gene lost 8 bases, with 14 bases spanning the gap. The CDR3 has 11 amino acids. Here the CDR3 DNA reads TGCAGCGGGGGGGACCGGGAAGGCTACACCTTC. It is translated as CSGGDREGYTF.

This clonotype was observed once. The chain couples TRBV12-3 or TRBV12-4 to TRBJ1-1, with D perhaps TRBD1 (5 bases). V lost 7 bases and J lost 7, with 10 bases in between. The CDR3 is 11 residues long. This CDR3 is CASIRDSEAFF. CDR3 DNA sequence: TGTGCCAGCATCAGGGATAGTGAAGCTTTCTTT.

The V gene is TRBV4-1, the J gene TRBJ2-3; unclear D gene. Germline V gives CDR1 MGHRA, CDR2 YSYEKL. The CDR3 is 11 residues long. The germline V and J ends were trimmed by 2 bases and 8 bases, with 5 bases remaining between them. The CDR3 here is CASSQSGTQYF. The DNA for the CDR3 is TGCGCCAGCAGCCAATCCGGTACGCAGTATTTT.

The genes are TRBV30 and TRBJ2-7, with TRBD1 matching 9 bases. The CDR3 extends over 13 amino acids. V gave up 3 bases and J gave up 3 bases; unmatched junction bases: 3. CDR1 GTSNPN and CDR2 SVGIG come from the germline V gene (reference sequence). The CDR3 bases are TGTGCCTGGAGGGACAGGGGATTCTACGAGCAGTACTTC. It codes for CAWRDRGFYEQYF.

This chain uses TRBV30 with TRBJ1-2; D remains ambiguous. Germline assignment: CDR1 GTSNPN and CDR2 SVGIG (reference sequence). V lost 0 bases and J lost 3, with 14 bases in between. The CDR3 is 15 amino acids. In DNA form, the CDR3 reads TGTGCCTGGAGTGTAGCCGCCGGACGGTACTATGGCTACACCTTC. Encoded protein: CAWSVAAGRYYGYTF.

The chain joins TRBV6-6 to TRBJ1-5; D uncertain. With 4 bases removed from V and 0 bases from J, the gap between germline ends came to 7 bases. The CDR3 loop spans 14 amino acids. CDR1 and CDR2 from the germline V gene are MNHNY and SVGAGI (reference sequence). The CDR3 DNA sequence: TGTGCCAGCAGTTGGACGTATAGCAATCAGCCCCAGCATTTT. Its protein product is CASSWTYSNQPQHF.

This chain joins TRBV3-1 and TRBJ1-1; D remains unclear. This CDR3 is 14 amino acids long. Trimming pared 3 bases from V and 4 bases from J, leaving 12 bases between. Germline CDR1 LGHDT, CDR2 YNNKEL (reference sequence). The CDR3 reads CASSHLSESTEAFF. In DNA, the CDR3 is TGTGCCAGCAGCCACCTATCGGAAAGCACTGAAGCTTTCTTT.

This clonotype was counted a single time. The CDR3 coding sequence is TGTGCCAGCAGCTCGGCAGGGAATAATTCACCCCTCCACTTT. It translates to CASSSAGNNSPLHF. The chain joins TRBV7-2 to TRBJ1-6; D may be TRBD1 (5 bases). Germline CDR1 SGHTA, CDR2 FQGNSA. The V and J ends lost 4 bases and 5 bases respectively, with 9 bases between them. The length of the CDR3 is 14 residues.

This rearrangement joins TRBV20-1 to TRBJ2-5; D may be TRBD2 (5 bases). CDR1 is DFQATT, CDR2 SNEGSKA, per germline (reference sequence). V was pared by 6 bases and J by 1 base, with 21 bases between. CDR3 length: 16 amino acids. The CDR3 spells CSAPAPTTSPQETQYF. The CDR3 coding sequence is TGCAGTGCCCCAGCCCCGACTACTAGTCCCCAAGAGACCCAGTACTTC.

The rearrangement joins TRBV20-1 to TRBJ2-1; D remains ambiguous. This CDR3 has 13 amino acids. Trimming took 2 bases from V and 7 from J, leaving 12 bases between them. From germline, CDR1 is DFQATT and CDR2 SNEGSKA (reference sequence). The CDR3 here is CSARPALGNEQFF. CDR3 bases: TGCAGTGCTAGACCCGCCCTGGGAAATGAGCAGTTCTTC.